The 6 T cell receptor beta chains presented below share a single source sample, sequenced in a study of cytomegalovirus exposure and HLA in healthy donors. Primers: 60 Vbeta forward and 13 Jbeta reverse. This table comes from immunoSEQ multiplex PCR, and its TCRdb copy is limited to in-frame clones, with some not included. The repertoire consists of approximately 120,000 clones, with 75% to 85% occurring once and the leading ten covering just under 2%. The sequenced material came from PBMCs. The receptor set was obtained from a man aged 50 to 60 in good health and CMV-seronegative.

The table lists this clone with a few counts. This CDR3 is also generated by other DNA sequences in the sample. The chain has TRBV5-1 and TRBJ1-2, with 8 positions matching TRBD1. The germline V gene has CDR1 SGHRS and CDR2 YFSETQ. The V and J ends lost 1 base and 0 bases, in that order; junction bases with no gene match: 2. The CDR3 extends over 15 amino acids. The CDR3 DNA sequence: TGCGCCAGCAGCTTGTCCAGGGGGCCTAACTATGGCTACACCTTC. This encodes CASSLSRGPNYGYTF. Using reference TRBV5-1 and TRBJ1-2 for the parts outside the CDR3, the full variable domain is KAGVTQTPRYLIKTRGQQVTLSCSPISGHRSVSWYQQTPGQGLQFLFEYFSETQRNKGNFPGRFSGRQFSNSRSEMNVSTLELGDSALYLCASSLSRGPNYGYTFGSGTRLTVV.

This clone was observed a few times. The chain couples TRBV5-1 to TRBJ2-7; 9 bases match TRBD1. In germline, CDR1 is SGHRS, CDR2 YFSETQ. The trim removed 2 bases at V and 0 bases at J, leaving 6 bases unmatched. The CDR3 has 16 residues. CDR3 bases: TGCGCCAGCAGCTTATTGGGGACAGGGAGCTCCTACGAGCAGTACTTC. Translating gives CASSLLGTGSSYEQYF.

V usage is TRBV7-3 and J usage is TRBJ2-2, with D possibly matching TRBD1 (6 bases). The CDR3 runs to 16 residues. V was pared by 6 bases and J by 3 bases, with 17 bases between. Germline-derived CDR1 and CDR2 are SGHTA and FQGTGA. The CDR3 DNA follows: TGTGCCAGCAGTACGTCAACAGGGCCCGACACCGGGGAGCTGTTTTTT. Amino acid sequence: CASSTSTGPDTGELFF.

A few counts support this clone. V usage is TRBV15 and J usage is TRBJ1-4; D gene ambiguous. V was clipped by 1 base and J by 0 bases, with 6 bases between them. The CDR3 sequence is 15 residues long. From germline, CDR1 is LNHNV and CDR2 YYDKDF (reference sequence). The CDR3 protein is CATSRGAATNEKLFF. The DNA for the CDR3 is TGTGCCACCAGCAGAGGGGCAGCAACTAATGAAAAACTGTTTTTT.

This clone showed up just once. The CDR3 coding sequence is TGTGCCAGCAGCCAATATTCAGATGTACGCTTCCTTAACTATGGCTACACCTTC. As protein: CASSQYSDVRFLNYGYTF. The chain recombines TRBV14 with TRBJ1-2; D gene ambiguous. This CDR3 region has 18 residues. The V gene lost 2 bases and the J gene lost 1 base, with 20 bases spanning the gap. Per the germline V gene, CDR1 is SGHDN and CDR2 is FVKESK.

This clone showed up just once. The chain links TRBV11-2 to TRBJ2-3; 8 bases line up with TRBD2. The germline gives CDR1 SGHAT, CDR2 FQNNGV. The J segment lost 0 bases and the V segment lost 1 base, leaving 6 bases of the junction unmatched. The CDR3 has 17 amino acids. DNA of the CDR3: TGTGCCAGCAGCTTAGGGAGACTAGCGCGTAGCACAGATACGCAGTATTTT. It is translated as CASSLGRLARSTDTQYF.